This T cell receptor (beta chain) was observed in a study of T cell repertoires in cytomegalovirus infection (dated by TCRdb to between 2018 and 2021). At the level of the whole study: The HLA type of each donor mattered for the analysis, because public TCR beta signatures pointed to carriage of CMV infection along with the matching HLA type. Study-wide conclusions, independent of this receptor: In the ex vivo response, HLA-C-restricted CMV-specific TCR beta clonotypes were dominant, and in two of eight donors the single most frequent clonotype came from this HLA-C-restricted group. Cumulative frequency of public TCR beta family members discriminated carriers of CMV infection plus the relevant HLA type in this cohort and an independent 352-donor cohort.

Regarding this clonotype: Its antigen target is currently unknown. Per-base quality was not reported, and no clone a single base away is much larger than it.

From its cysteine to its phenylalanine, the CDR3 spans 15 amino acids. The DNA shown is the 45-base CDR3, in frame from base 1. V is pared back by 1 base and J by 2 bases, with 15 bases lying between the germline termini. Sequences DFQATT (CDR1) and SNEGSKA (CDR2) are obtained from the germline V gene (reference sequence). TCRdb shows the sequencer as Illumina HiSeq 1500. The public sequencing data were trimmed at Q25 with fastp and processed into clonotypes with MiXCR by TCRdb, which kept only in-frame beta chains. For every CDR3 protein sequence, its rows merge into one entry that carries the most common genes and DNA. The sample table shows approximately 500,000 distinct CDR3 sequences, and around 11% are seen once. The top ten hold roughly 10% of the sample.

The rearranged segments are TRBV20-1 and TRBJ2-7; the D gene is possibly TRBD2, with 5 bases matching. Sequenced: PBMCs. This TCR derives from a human donor in good health (CMV status not recorded). Some clones in this sample may be carry-over from other donors' samples. The CDR3 protein sequence reads: CSARATRGRPYEQYF. In nucleotides, the sequence is TGCAGTGCTAGAGCTACCCGGGGTCGACCCTACGAGCAGTACTTC.